One and the same sample provided the 19 T cell receptor beta chains below, sequenced in a study of blood T cell repertoires in COVID-19. The method was immunoSEQ multiplex PCR; TCRdb's version includes in-frame clones alone and lacks a portion of them. The table records hundreds of thousands of clones, about nine tenths of them present only once. Material for sequencing was peripheral blood. These receptors were collected from a man younger than 35 with active or convalescent COVID-19.

This chain uses TRBV10-3 with TRBJ2-3; 10 positions agree with TRBD2. Germline V gene data show CDR1 as ENHRY and CDR2 as SYGVKD. V lost 0 bases to trimming and J lost 7 bases; unmatched junction nucleotides: 19. CDR3 size: 20 residues. The CDR3 DNA reads TGTGCCATCAGTGAGTCGACGATAGGAGTAGCGGGGGGCAAGTCGCATACGCAGTATTTT. Its protein product is CAISESTIGVAGGKSHTQYF.

This chain joins TRBV7-9 and TRBJ2-1; 7 nucleotides match TRBD1. Germline assignment: CDR1 SEHNR and CDR2 FQNEAQ (reference sequence). Trimming at V came to 5 bases and at J to 7 bases, leaving 11 bases not matched to a gene. This CDR3 has 15 amino acids. CDR3 residues: CASSTLTGDWNEQFF. The CDR3 DNA sequence: TGTGCCAGCAGCACCTTAACAGGGGATTGGAATGAGCAGTTCTTC.

The chain is built from TRBV28 and TRBJ1-5; TRBD1 agrees at 9 bases. This CDR3 region has 13 residues. CDR1 and CDR2 from the germline V gene are MDHEN and SYDVKM. V dropped 7 bases and J dropped 6; count of bases not matched to a gene: 4. This chain's CDR3 is CASKRQGGQPQHF. The CDR3 DNA is TGTGCCAGCAAAAGACAGGGGGGTCAGCCCCAGCATTTT. The full variable domain, completed using reference TRBV28 and TRBJ1-5, is DVKVTQSSRYLVKRTGEKVFLECVQDMDHENMFWYRQDPGLGLRLIYFSYDVKMKEKGDIPEGYSVSREKKERFSLILESASTNQTSMYLCASKRQGGQPQHFGDGTRLSIL.

The chain has TRBV24-1 and TRBJ2-1; TRBD2 aligns across 10 bases. The V gene end was trimmed by 9 bases and the J gene end by 8 bases; junction bases not matched to a gene: 3. The V gene's germline CDR1 is KGHDR and CDR2 SFDVKD. The CDR3 length is 12 residues. The CDR3 region has the DNA TGTGCCACCGAAGCGGGAGGGGATGAGCAGTTCTTC. Translation: CATEAGGDEQFF.

This clone has just a few counts. The chain combines TRBV5-6 with TRBJ1-1, with 8 bases lining up with TRBD1. J lost 10 bases, V lost 0 bases, and 14 bases had no gene match. The CDR3 consists of 16 residues. Germline V gives CDR1 SGHDT, CDR2 YYEEEE. The CDR3 here is CASSLGPHRGSHRAFF. The CDR3 coding sequence is TGTGCCAGCAGCTTGGGGCCGCACAGGGGGTCTCATAGAGCTTTCTTT.

V is TRBV28 and J is TRBJ1-1; D might be TRBD1 (5 bases). The CDR3 is made up of 18 amino acids. Germline V gene sequence: CDR1 MDHEN, CDR2 SYDVKM. The V gene lost 6 bases and the J gene lost 4 bases, with 27 bases spanning the gap. The CDR3 sequence: CASRFPLSRGGIGTEAFF. For the CDR3, the DNA is TGTGCCAGCAGGTTCCCTCTTTCGAGGGGAGGGATTGGCACTGAAGCTTTCTTT.

This clone was picked up one time. The chain employs TRBV5-8 and TRBJ2-5; possibly TRBD1 for D (6 bases). CDR3 length: 16 residues. Trimming shortened V by 1 base and J by 4 bases, and 17 bases separated the two germline ends. Germline V CDR1 and CDR2: SGHTS, YDEGEE. The chain's CDR3 is CASSLSAGEWGETQYF. CDR3 coding DNA: TGTGCCAGCAGCTTGTCGGCAGGGGAATGGGGAGAGACCCAGTACTTC.

The chain joins TRBV6-6 to TRBJ2-7; 11 bases agree with TRBD2. Germline V lookup: CDR1 MNHNY, CDR2 SVGAGI (reference sequence). Germline trimming cut 10 bases from V and 1 base from J; bases unmatched to any gene: 6. The CDR3 is made up of 14 amino acids. CDR3 DNA: TGTGCCACCCTGACTAGCGGGACATCCTACGAGCAGTACTTC. It translates to CATLTSGTSYEQYF.

The J gene is TRBJ2-7, the V gene TRBV28; 9 bases are shared with TRBD1. V shed 2 bases, J shed 1 base, and the junction held 9 bases outside the gene matches. The CDR3 extends over 17 amino acids. CDR1 is MDHEN and CDR2 is SYDVKM in the germline V gene. The DNA for the CDR3 is TGTGCCAGCAGTTTAGTAGACAGGGGGAGTAGATCCTACGAGCAGTACTTC. Protein: CASSLVDRGSRSYEQYF.

The sample holds a few counts of this clone. The chain employs TRBV19 and TRBJ1-5; D not certain. The CDR3 length is 13 residues. Germline CDR1 is LNHDA and CDR2 is SQIVND (reference sequence). Trimming pared 6 bases from V and 0 bases from J, leaving 6 bases between. The DNA of the CDR3 is TGTGCCAGTAGCCCCAATAGCAATCAGCCCCAGCATTTT. As protein: CASSPNSNQPQHF.

V is TRBV5-1 and J is TRBJ2-3; D not resolved. The length of the CDR3 is 16 residues. CDR1 SGHRS and CDR2 YFSETQ come from the germline V gene. V shed 1 base and J shed 5 bases, with 17 bases lying between them. CDR3 bases: TGCGCCAGCAGCTTGATGAGCCCATCGATGAGAGATACGCAGTATTTT. It is translated as CASSLMSPSMRDTQYF.

This clone was seen just once. V is TRBV24-1 and J is TRBJ2-3; 7 bases fit TRBD1. This CDR3 has 15 amino acids. The junction had 8 bases not matched to a gene; V was cut back by 6 bases and J by 3 bases. CDR1 is KGHDR and CDR2 is SFDVKD in the germline V gene. The CDR3 protein is CATSLGGAGTDTQYF. The DNA of the CDR3 is TGTGCCACCAGTCTAGGGGGCGCCGGGACAGATACGCAGTATTTT.

The rearrangement links TRBV7-8 to TRBJ2-7; tentatively, D is TRBD2 (6 bases). With 6 bases removed from V and 2 bases from J, the gap between germline ends came to 8 bases. In germline, CDR1 is SGHVS, CDR2 FQNEAQ. The CDR3 loop spans 12 amino acids. This chain's CDR3 is CASRGRPYEQYF. The CDR3 coding sequence is TGTGCCAGCAGGGGGAGGCCCTACGAGCAGTACTTC.

The chain has TRBV29-1 and TRBJ2-7; D is perhaps TRBD2 (6 bases). The V gene's germline CDR1 is SQVTM and CDR2 ANQGSEA. Trimming cost V 7 bases and J 1 base, with 11 bases left between them. The CDR3 runs to 12 residues. CDR3 DNA sequence: TGCAGCGCCGAGGCGGGGTCCTACGAGCAGTACTTC. This translates into CSAEAGSYEQYF.

The chain links TRBV4-1 to TRBJ1-4; TRBD1 aligns across 9 bases. The germline CDR1 and CDR2 sequences are MGHRA and YSYEKL. The CDR3 covers 14 residues. Trimming at V came to 3 bases and at J to 6 bases, leaving 2 bases not matched to a gene. CDR3 sequence reads: CASSQTGGDEKLFF. The CDR3 coding sequence is TGCGCCAGCAGCCAGACAGGGGGAGATGAAAAACTGTTTTTT.

V and J are TRBV18 and TRBJ1-2; D ambiguous. Germline CDR1 and CDR2: KGHSH and LQKENI. CDR3 length: 16 residues. V was shortened by 3 bases and J by 4 bases, with 18 bases between the two germline ends. This chain's CDR3 is CASSPRGLLGPYGYTF. The CDR3 bases are TGTGCCAGCTCACCTAGAGGACTACTGGGCCCCTATGGCTACACCTTC.

This clone was seen only a few times. The chain employs TRBV6-1 and TRBJ2-7; D is unresolved. This CDR3 has 16 amino acids. Per the germline V gene, CDR1 is MNHNS and CDR2 is SASEGT. V lost 4 bases, J lost 2 bases, and 18 bases lay in between. The CDR3 nucleotides read TGTGCCAGCAGTGCTCCCGCACGGCGGCAGACCTACGAGCAGTACTTC. Its protein is CASSAPARRQTYEQYF.

The V call is TRBV3-1 (or the pseudogene TRBV3-2), the J call TRBJ2-2; tentative D call: TRBD2 (5 bases). Trimming removed 4 bases at V and 3 bases at J, with 6 bases between. CDR1 LGHDT and CDR2 YNNKEL come from the germline V gene (reference sequence). The CDR3 extends over 13 amino acids. The DNA for the CDR3 is TGTGCCAGCAGCCGGCGGGACACCGGGGAGCTGTTTTTT. This sequence encodes CASSRRDTGELFF.

The J gene is TRBJ1-2, the V gene TRBV27; weak D call: TRBD1 (6 bases). V was clipped by 2 bases and J by 0 bases, with 13 bases between them. CDR3 length: 16 amino acids. Per germline, CDR1 MNHEY and CDR2 SMNVEV (reference sequence). The CDR3 nucleotides read TGTGCCAGCAGTTTACAGGGGCCCAGTACTAACTATGGCTACACCTTC. It translates to CASSLQGPSTNYGYTF.